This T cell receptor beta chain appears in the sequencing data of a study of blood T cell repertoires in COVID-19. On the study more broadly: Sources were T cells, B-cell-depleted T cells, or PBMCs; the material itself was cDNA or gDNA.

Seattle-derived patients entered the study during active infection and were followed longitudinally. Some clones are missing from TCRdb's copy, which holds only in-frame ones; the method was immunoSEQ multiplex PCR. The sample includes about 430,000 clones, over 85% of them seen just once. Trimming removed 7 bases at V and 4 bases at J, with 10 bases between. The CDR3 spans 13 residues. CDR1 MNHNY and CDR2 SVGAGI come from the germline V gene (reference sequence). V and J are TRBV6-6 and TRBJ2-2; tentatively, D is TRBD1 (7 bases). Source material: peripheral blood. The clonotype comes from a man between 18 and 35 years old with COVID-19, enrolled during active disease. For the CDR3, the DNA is TGTGCCAGCACCCAGGGGGGCACCGGGGAGCTGTTTTTT. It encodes CASTQGGTGELFF.